The T cell receptor beta chain under discussion was sequenced for a study of identical twins (dated by TCRdb to the mid-2010s). In terms of the full investigation: TCR alpha and beta repertoires from monozygotic twins, unrelated adults of various ages and cord blood were deep-sequenced to test whether fetal clonotypes persist. Replicate twin experiments were performed at different times using different library preparation protocols to rule out contamination. What the study reported, not specific to this receptor: Zero-insertion analyses could be partly confounded by invariant T cells such as MAIT and iNKT, though diverse VJ usage argued against such confounding for most clonotypes. Because the same donors could not be followed over many years, the conclusions depended on cross-sectional statistical analysis. Compared with coincidental sharing between unrelated individuals, out-of-frame TCR alpha sequences shared between twins showed an excess of sequences with low generation probability. The excess sharing between twins in beta out-of-frame sequences was weaker because fewer shared sequences reduced the signal-to-noise ratio. Abundant cord blood beta clonotypes had fewer insertions, young adult naive repertoires showed a similar but weaker trend, and memory repertoires showed no such trend. Out-of-frame TCR alpha sharing in monozygotic twins was systematically underestimated by recombination models, whereas sharing between unrelated individuals was in agreement with the recombination models.

Library prep was done by 5' RACE. Sequenced using an Illumina HiSeq 2000. Template switching added a universal primer binding site, and the final cDNA carried a unique molecular identifier that allowed TCR cDNA molecules to be counted accurately. First-strand cDNA for TCR alpha and beta chains was synthesized from specific primers in the conserved constant-segment region. To control for contamination, every cDNA library carried two barcodes: a SMART-Mk sample barcode plus Illumina barcodes. Two successive PCR steps introduced TruSeq adapter sequences along with Illumina sample barcodes. Sequencing of the TCR alpha and beta cDNA libraries was done on the Illumina HiSeq platform using custom primers. The paper's data handling went like this. Unique molecular identifiers were extracted from raw reads with MiGEC, and CDR3 positions were determined with MiXCR. For each individual, recombination models were inferred using an EM algorithm with the repgenHMM and IGoR tools. The analysis of shared clonotypes was done with the tcR package in R, with sharing normalized by the product of cloneset sizes. Out-of-frame nonproductive sequences were analyzed to study raw recombination free of thymic and clonal selection effects. The public reads were quality trimmed at Q25 with fastp and then assembled into clones with MiXCR by TCRdb, keeping productive beta chains. Every entry covers one CDR3 protein and lists the most common genes and DNA from its rows. The V and J calls, along with clone size, are taken from TCRdb and not from the paper's own processing. The sample table shows 1,800,000 or so distinct CDR3 sequences, and around 33% are seen once. The top ten clonotypes cover approximately 0.25% of the sample.

About this clonotype itself: Which antigen it targets is not known. Per-nucleotide qualities are absent, and no much larger clonotype sits a single base away.

The CDR3 covers 17 residues, taking in both the cysteine and the phenylalanine. Just the 51-base CDR3 DNA is kept, in frame starting at base 1. From the germline V gene, CDR1 is SGHTA and CDR2 is FQGNSA. From V the trimming removes 7 bases and from J it removes 4 bases, while the gene matches leave 16 bases of the junction unaccounted for. Every donor was a healthy Caucasian. Material: cord blood. The TCR sequence derives from a newborn girl in good health. This receptor chain uses TRBV7-2 and TRBJ2-3, and 8 junction bases match TRBD2. The CDR3 in this case is CASTQGRRGVRADTQYF. The nucleotide sequence is given as TGTGCCAGCACCCAAGGACGGCGGGGGGTCCGTGCAGATACGCAGTATTTT.